This paragraph reports one TCR beta chain. These data are taken from a study of blood T cell repertoires in COVID-19. Study-wide context: Nucleic acid was either cDNA or gDNA, and it came from T cells, B-cell-depleted T cells, or PBMCs.

Sequencing was performed with immunoSEQ multiplex PCR; in TCRdb, only in-frame clones are kept and a portion is missing. The sample contains about 210,000 clones, roughly 89% of which appear only once. This CDR3 contains 20 residues. J gave up 5 bases and V 6 bases, and 21 bases lay outside the gene matches. Germline V lookup: CDR1 PRHDT, CDR2 FYEKMQ (reference sequence). This TCR was sampled from a man aged 60 to 69 who had recovered from COVID-19. Sequences were obtained from peripheral blood. The V gene is TRBV13, the J gene TRBJ2-5; 13 bases fit TRBD2. The CDR3 DNA reads TGTGCCAGCAGTCTGGGATACTCTGGGACTAGCGGGAAGATCATGGAGACCCAGTACTTC. Amino acid sequence: CASSLGYSGTSGKIMETQYF.